This T cell receptor (beta chain) comes out of a study of OX40 agonist ivuxolimab in advanced cancers. With regard to the full study: Ivuxolimab was a fully human IgG2 agonistic monoclonal antibody targeting the costimulatory receptor OX40 (CD134). Among the 50 to 55 dose-escalation patients, approximately 20 had hepatocellular carcinoma, some 15 melanoma, 9 renal cell carcinoma and 9 head and neck cancer. Peripheral TCRbeta sequencing aimed to test whether ivuxolimab altered TCR sequence diversity and caused clonal T-cell expansion. The monotherapy dose-escalation portion (N of about 57 patients) of the phase I ivuxolimab trial is reported in the paper. Three dose-escalation patients achieved partial responses, one with hepatocellular carcinoma and two with cutaneous melanoma. Intravenous ivuxolimab was administered to patients every 2 weeks at six dose levels: 0.01, 0.1, 0.3, 1.5, 3 and 10 mg/kg. In the dose-escalation cohort, around four fifths of patients were male, and the mean age was approximately 64 years, with a range of roughly 20 to 85. Prior anti-PD-1, anti-PD-L1 or anti-CTLA-4 therapy was permitted, and checkpoint inhibitors had been received by about two fifths of dose-escalation patients.

For sequencing of the TCRbeta CDR3 region, genomic DNA was extracted from the sorted cells. The immunoSEQ Assay was used for sequencing of TCRbeta CDR3 regions. TCRdb took over this immuneACCESS table, retaining in-frame rearrangements with V and J assigned. Such tables are incomplete; in checked studies, under half of the missing clones stem from an unresolved V gene, and the remainder is unexplained. The table for this sample lists some 68,000 clones; about 88% of them were counted only once. The ten largest clonotypes hold approximately 0.98% of the sample. Overall study results and their limits: Which antigens the clonally expanded peripheral T cells were specific for was not determined. On average, CD8+ T cells showed more expanded clones than CD4+ T cells after ivuxolimab. Clonal expansion of both CD4+ and CD8+ blood T cells was observed from baseline to week 6 at doses 0.1 to 3.0 mg/kg. In partial responders in the 0.1-3.0 mg/kg groups, normalized peripheral clonal expansion was found to be among the lowest, especially among CD8+ T cells. Low levels of normalized T-cell clonal expansion were also seen in some nonresponding patients.

V is shortened by 3 bases, J by 2 bases, and the region joining them spans 14 bases. The CDR3 spans 15 residues, from the cysteine through the phenylalanine. The retained sequence is limited to the CDR3, 45 bases, with the frame set at the first base. CDR1 and CDR2 were assigned from the germline V gene (reference sequence) as SGHNT and YYREEE. The trial excluded patients who had a history of autoimmune disease or were on systemic immunosuppression. In every dose cohort, peripheral blood was drawn for TCR sequencing at baseline, cycle 4 day 1, and cycle 7 day 1. Samples came from an open-label, multicenter, first-in-human phase I dose-escalation trial of ivuxolimab. Adults with locally advanced or metastatic head and neck squamous cell, hepatocellular, melanoma or renal cell carcinoma were enrolled in the trial. Before TCR sequencing, CD4+ and CD8+ T cells were separately sorted from peripheral blood.

Regarding this clone: Its binding antigen is unknown. Base qualities were left out, and no much larger clone turns up one base away.

The rearrangement joined TRBV5-4 to TRBJ2-5, with the D segment possibly TRBD1 or TRBD2, each aligning over 5 bases. The sequence was collected from an adult with an advanced solid tumor such as melanoma, head and neck, liver or kidney cancer. The input for sequencing was CD4+ or CD8+ T cells sorted from blood, taken in a trial of the OX40 agonist ivuxolimab. The nucleotide sequence reads as follows: TGTGCCAGCAGCTACCCGGGACCAGAACAAGAGACCCAGTACTTC. This codes for CASSYPGPEQETQYF.